Here is one T cell receptor (beta chain) with its context. The antigen this receptor binds is unknown. One base away there is no much larger clone; base qualities are not given. Collaborating institutions collected whole blood in K2EDTA tubes following their own protocols. Collaborator samples were shipped for TCRbeta analysis as frozen whole blood, isolated PBMCs, or DNA extracted from either sample type. This entry belongs to a study of blood T cell repertoires in COVID-19 (dated by TCRdb to between 2020 and 2021). At the level of the whole study: Samples from collaborators originated in the United States, Italy and Spain and spanned both the acute and convalescent phases of COVID-19. A de-identified subject ID, COVID-19 status, age in years and sex were almost always included in the sample metadata. The samples were drawn from the first 160 participants of the ongoing ImmuneRACE study and from 950 to 1,500 subjects provided by 6 global collaborators. Where available, HLA class I and class II types were taken from metadata supplied by the sample provider and were not determined by assay-based typing. The repertoires were released in a freely available public database meant as a resource for research on the immune response to SARS-CoV-2. The material from the prospective study consisted of cDNA or gDNA derived from T cells, B-cell-depleted T cells, or PBMCs. Deeply sampled blood TCRbeta repertoires from subjects exposed to, actively infected with, or recovered from COVID-19 were included in the dataset. Study-wide conclusions, independent of this receptor: The quantity of clinical and demographic metadata differed by source and by participant and was supplied without curation.

The immunoSEQ Assay, a bias-controlled multiplex PCR, was used to amplify TCRbeta CDR3 regions from genomic DNA. Under the source paper's analysis protocol: Within the assay, amplification of reference gene primers was used to estimate how many nucleated cells each sample contained. To quantify the absolute abundance of each unique TCRbeta CDR3 rearrangement, sequence reads were collapsed and filtered. Productive Simpson clonality was computed per sample as the square root of Simpson's diversity index over productive rearrangements. The source is immuneACCESS, and TCRdb retained only in-frame sequences with V and J called. Part of the clones is not carried over; for the studies checked, unresolved V genes explain less than half of this, and the remainder is unexplained. For V, J and clone size, that table is used; D and trimming come from the DNA. Within this sample are under 250,000 clones, with 87% of them counted one time only. Under 4% of the sample is taken by the ten largest.

The clonotype was recovered from a man younger than 30 with active or convalescent COVID-19. The sample consisted of peripheral blood.

CDR3 loop: CASSLTGSGTRDTQYF. The DNA sequence is as follows: TGTGCCAGCAGCTTAACGGGAAGCGGGACAAGGGATACGCAGTATTTT. In this chain, TRBV7-9 is recombined with TRBJ2-3; the D gene is possibly TRBD2, with 7 bases matching. The CDR3 numbers 16 residues from cysteine through phenylalanine. Here the CDR3 DNA is all that survives: 48 bases in frame from base 1. V and J lose 2 bases and 6 bases, and a span of 18 bases separates them. CDR1 and CDR2, per the germline V gene (reference sequence), are SEHNR and FQNEAQ.